The T cell receptor beta chain described here comes from a study of regulatory T cells in long-lasting Graves disease. Whole-study results and caveats: The study found TRBV28, TRBJ1-2 and TRBJ2-5 favored in persistent disease. Those with persistent Graves' had less TCR diversity than newly diagnosed patients.

Germline V gene data show CDR1 as SNHLY and CDR2 as FYNNEI. With 8 bases clipped from V and 4 bases from J, the junction kept 6 bases outside the gene matches. The CDR3 has 14 residues. As to this clonotype: The antigen is unknown.

Time point specified: newly diagnosed GD, antithyroid drugs for less than 3 months. Isolated PBMC RNA provided the starting material for the TCR library. CDR3-region Arm-PCR and iRepertoire HTBI primers produced the TCR beta libraries. MiXCR was run by TCRdb on the multiplex PCR reads, yielding one entry per CDR3 protein. The sample carries over 450,000 distinct CDR3 sequences, about 12% recorded once. These data are also associated with another study on T cells in Graves' hyperthyroidism and ophthalmopathy. That publication notes: HTBI primers were employed in a first-round RT-PCR of the TCR CDR3. Ophthalmopathy could be told apart from stable hyperthyroidism with a 13 V-J model.

This specimen consisted of peripheral blood mononuclear cells (PBMCs), obtained at new diagnosis, from a patient treated with antithyroid drugs. The TCR originated in a woman between 25 and 40 years old with Graves disease. The chain recombines TRBV2 with TRBJ2-1; 9 nucleotides align to TRBD2. DNA for the CDR3: TGTGCCAGCCTCGCGGGAGGGCTGTACAATGAGCAGTTCTTC. This encodes CASLAGGLYNEQFF.